The 4 T cell receptor beta chains below were found in one sample sequenced in a study of spatial heterogeneity in lung cancer. Study outcomes and limitations: It was found that expanded intratumoral alpha and beta TCR counts tracked tumor mutation counts.

As to time point: sample taken at primary tumor resection. For these receptors, no antigen is known. TCRdb analysed the 5' RACE reads with MiXCR anew, one entry per CDR3 protein. The sample records about 6,000 distinct CDR3 sequences, about 14% being singletons. The sequencing used lung tumor tissue, collected at surgery. The source of these receptors is a male donor with early-stage non-small cell lung cancer.

By frequency in the sample, this clonotype is medium-sized. Because this beta chain is a stray read in a library intended to capture alpha chains, its abundance should not be given much weight. This chain connects TRBV6-1 to TRBJ2-3; D assignment may be TRBD1 or TRBD2 (5 bases each). Germline V lookup: CDR1 MNHNS, CDR2 SASEGT. Trimming stripped 0 bases from V and 5 bases from J, with 15 bases between. There are 16 residues in the CDR3. In DNA, the CDR3 is TGTGCCAGCAGTGAAGCCGCTCCGGGGCGCGGAGATACGCAGTATTTT. Translating it yields CASSEAAPGRGDTQYF.

As concerns this clonotype: Found in a library prepared for alpha chains, this beta chain is an off-target read, and its abundance has little meaning. This rearrangement joins TRBV10-3 to TRBJ2-7, with D perhaps TRBD1 or TRBD2 (5 bases each). V lost 7 bases to trimming and J lost 2 bases, with 24 bases between them. The CDR3 runs to 17 residues. The germline CDR1 and CDR2 sequences are ENHRY and SYGVKD. The CDR3 DNA follows: TGTGCCATCAAACCGGGACGAACCTTAGATCGGCCCTACGAGCAGTACTTC. It encodes CAIKPGRTLDRPYEQYF.

This clonotype was counted once. Because this beta chain is a stray read in a library intended to capture alpha chains, its abundance should not be given much weight. The CDR3 nucleotides are TGTGCCAGCAGTTACGGTAGCTCTGGGGCCAACGTCCTGACTTTC. Translated, it gives CASSYGSSGANVLTF. This chain links TRBV27 with TRBJ2-6; D not resolved. Germline V CDR1 and CDR2: MNHEY, SMNVEV (reference sequence). Trimming stripped 4 bases from V and 0 bases from J, with 7 bases between. The CDR3 is 15 residues long.

This clonotype is judged large. A library prepared for alpha chains yielded this beta chain as an off-target read; its size is of little meaning. This chain uses TRBV10-3 with TRBJ1-1; D not certain. Germline V CDR1 and CDR2: ENHRY, SYGVKD. CDR3 length equals 16 residues. The V end lost 6 bases, the J end lost 0 bases, and 17 bases lay between the germline ends. The CDR3 DNA follows: TGTGCCATCAGCCCAATGACGGGGATCATGAACACTGAAGCTTTCTTT. Translating it yields CAISPMTGIMNTEAFF.